This T cell receptor beta chain was profiled in a study of cytomegalovirus exposure and HLA in healthy donors. Findings and limits, study-wide: Later work found most CMV-associated TCR beta chains apparently HLA-restricted.

Primers: 60 Vbeta forward and 13 Jbeta reverse. Libraries were prepared by immunoSEQ multiplex PCR; TCRdb keeps only in-frame clonotypes and omits some of them. The repertoire holds over 150,000 clones, with 75% to 90% as singletons. Remarks on this clone: Its antigen is unidentified.

This receptor was obtained from a human donor in good health. Sample: PBMCs.

For the CDR3, the DNA is TGTGCCAGCAGCTTAGGGTTGGGTAGTTTGCGGGAGACCCAGTACTTC. Translated, it gives CASSLGLGSLRETQYF. This sequence joins TRBV13 and TRBJ2-5; D gene unclear. The CDR3 runs 16 residues. V was cut by 0 bases and J by 5 bases, with 16 bases left in between. The germline V gene has CDR1 PRHDT and CDR2 FYEKMQ (reference sequence). The complete variable domain, with remaining parts taken from reference TRBV13 and TRBJ2-5, reads AAGVIQSPRHLIKEKRETATLKCYPIPRHDTVYWYQQGPGQDPQFLISFYEKMQSDKGSIPDRFSAQQFSDYHSELNMSSLELGDSALYFCASSLGLGSLRETQYFGPGTRLLVL.